This T cell receptor beta chain originates from a study of shared clonotypes between healthy human individuals. Study-wide background: Per-donor plates numbered three CD4 naive, three CD4 memory, two CD8 naive and one CD8 memory.

Study-wide findings and caveats: Generally, estimated richness proved larger in naive subsets than it did in memory subsets.

Comment on this clone: Its target is not known.

Between the trimmed V and J ends, which lost 6 bases and 5 bases, there was a span of 10 bases. CDR1 is SGHVS and CDR2 is FNYEAQ in the germline V gene. There are 13 residues in the CDR3. Investigators spread the genomic DNA of each subset evenly over several immunoSEQ plates. Assay used: immunoSEQ multiplex PCR; TCRdb lists only in-frame clones, some missing. This sample has 2 million to 2.5 million clones, with roughly 90% found just once. The sequenced material came from naive CD4+ T cells from PBMCs. The subset: CD45RA+ positively selected. The chain links TRBV7-6 to TRBJ1-4; perhaps TRBD1 as D (5 bases). This receptor was identified in a man in his late teens or twenties in good health. Some clones in this sample may be carry-over from other donors' samples. CDR3 residues: CASRRAGNEKLFF. The CDR3 coding sequence is TGTGCCAGCAGACGAGCAGGGAATGAAAAACTGTTTTTT. Drawing the rest from reference TRBV7-6 and TRBJ1-4, the complete variable domain is GAGVSQSPRYKVTKRGQDVALRCDPISGHVSLYWYRQALGQGPEFLTYFNYEAQQDKSGLPNDRFSAERPEGSISTLTIQRTEQRDSAMYRCASRRAGNEKLFFGSGTQLSVL.